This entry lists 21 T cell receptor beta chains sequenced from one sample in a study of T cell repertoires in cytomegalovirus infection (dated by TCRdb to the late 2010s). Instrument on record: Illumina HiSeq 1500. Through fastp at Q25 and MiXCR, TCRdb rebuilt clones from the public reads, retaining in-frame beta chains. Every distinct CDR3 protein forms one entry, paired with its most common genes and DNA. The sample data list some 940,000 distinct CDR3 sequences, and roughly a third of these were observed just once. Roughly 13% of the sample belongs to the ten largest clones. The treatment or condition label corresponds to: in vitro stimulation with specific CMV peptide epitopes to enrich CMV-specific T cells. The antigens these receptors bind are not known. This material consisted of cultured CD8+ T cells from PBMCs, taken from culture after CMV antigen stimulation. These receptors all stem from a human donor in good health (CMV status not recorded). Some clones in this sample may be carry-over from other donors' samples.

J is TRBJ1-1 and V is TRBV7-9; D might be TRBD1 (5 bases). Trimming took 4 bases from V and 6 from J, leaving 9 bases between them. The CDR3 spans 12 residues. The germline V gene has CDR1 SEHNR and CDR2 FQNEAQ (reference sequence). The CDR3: CASSWQGSEAFF. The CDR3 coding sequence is TGTGCCAGCAGCTGGCAGGGTTCTGAAGCTTTCTTT.

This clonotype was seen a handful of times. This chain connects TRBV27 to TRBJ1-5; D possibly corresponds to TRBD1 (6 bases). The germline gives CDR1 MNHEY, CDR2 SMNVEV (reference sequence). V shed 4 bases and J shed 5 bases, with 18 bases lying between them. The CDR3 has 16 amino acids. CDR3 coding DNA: TGTGCCAGCAGTTCAAACAGGGAATCGGTCGATCAGCCCCAGCATTTT. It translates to CASSSNRESVDQPQHF.

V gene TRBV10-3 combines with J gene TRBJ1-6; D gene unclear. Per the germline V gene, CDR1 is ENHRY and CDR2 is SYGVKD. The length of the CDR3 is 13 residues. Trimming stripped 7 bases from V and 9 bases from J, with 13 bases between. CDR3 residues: CAINEGVTSPLHF. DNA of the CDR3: TGTGCCATCAACGAGGGCGTCACTTCACCCCTCCACTTT.

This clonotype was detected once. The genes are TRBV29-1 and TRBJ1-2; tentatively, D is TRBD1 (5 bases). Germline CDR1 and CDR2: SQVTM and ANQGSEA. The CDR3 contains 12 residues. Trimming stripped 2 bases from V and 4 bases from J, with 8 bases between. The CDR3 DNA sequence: TGCAGCGTTGAAAACAGGCTCTATGGCTACACCTTC. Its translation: CSVENRLYGYTF.

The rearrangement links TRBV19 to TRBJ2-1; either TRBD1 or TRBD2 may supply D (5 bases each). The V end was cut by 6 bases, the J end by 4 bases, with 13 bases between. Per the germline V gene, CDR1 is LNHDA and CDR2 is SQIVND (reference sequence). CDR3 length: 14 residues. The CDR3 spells CASRGPGSYNEQFF. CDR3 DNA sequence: TGTGCCAGTAGAGGGCCAGGGAGTTACAATGAGCAGTTCTTC.

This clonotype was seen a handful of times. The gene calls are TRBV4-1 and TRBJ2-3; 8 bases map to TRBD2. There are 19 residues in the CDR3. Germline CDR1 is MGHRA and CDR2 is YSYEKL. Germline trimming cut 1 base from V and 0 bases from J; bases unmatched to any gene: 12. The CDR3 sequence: CASSQVDSIAGPSTDTQYF. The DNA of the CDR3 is TGCGCCAGCAGCCAAGTCGACAGTATAGCGGGGCCTAGCACAGATACGCAGTATTTT.

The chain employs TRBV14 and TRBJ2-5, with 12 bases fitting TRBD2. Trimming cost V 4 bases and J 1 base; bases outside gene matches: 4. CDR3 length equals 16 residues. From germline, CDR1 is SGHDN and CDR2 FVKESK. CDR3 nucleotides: TGTGCCAGCAGCCCCCTAGCGGGGGGGATCCAAGAGACCCAGTACTTC. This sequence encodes CASSPLAGGIQETQYF.

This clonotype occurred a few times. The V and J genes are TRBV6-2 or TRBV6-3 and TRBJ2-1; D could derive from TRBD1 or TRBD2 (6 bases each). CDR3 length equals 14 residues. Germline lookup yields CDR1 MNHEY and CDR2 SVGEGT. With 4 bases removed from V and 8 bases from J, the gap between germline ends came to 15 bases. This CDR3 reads CASSWYSGGDEQFF. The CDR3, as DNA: TGTGCCAGCAGTTGGTACTCCGGGGGCGATGAGCAGTTCTTC.

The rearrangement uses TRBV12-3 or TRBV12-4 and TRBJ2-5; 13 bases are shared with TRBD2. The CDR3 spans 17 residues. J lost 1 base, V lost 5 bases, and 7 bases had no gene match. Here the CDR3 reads CASSGRLAGGLQETQYF. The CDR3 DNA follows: TGTGCCAGCAGTGGGAGACTAGCGGGGGGCCTCCAAGAGACCCAGTACTTC.

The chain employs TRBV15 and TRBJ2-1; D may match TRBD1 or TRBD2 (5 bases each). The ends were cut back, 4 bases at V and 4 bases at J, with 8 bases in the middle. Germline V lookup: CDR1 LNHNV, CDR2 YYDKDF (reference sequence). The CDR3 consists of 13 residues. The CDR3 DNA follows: TGTGCCACCAGCATGGGACCATACAATGAGCAGTTCTTC. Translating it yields CATSMGPYNEQFF. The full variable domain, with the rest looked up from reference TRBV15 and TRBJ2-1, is DAMVIQNPRYQVTQFGKPVTLSCSQTLNHNVMYWYQQKSSQAPKLLFHYYDKDFNNEADTPDNFQSRRPNTSFCFLDIRSPGLGDTAMYLCATSMGPYNEQFFGPGTRLTVL.

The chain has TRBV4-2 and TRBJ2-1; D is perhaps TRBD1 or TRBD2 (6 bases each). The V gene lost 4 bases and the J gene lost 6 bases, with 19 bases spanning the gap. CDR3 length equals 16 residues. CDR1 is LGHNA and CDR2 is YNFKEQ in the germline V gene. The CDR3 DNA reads TGTGCCAGCAGCCTTCACGGGGGCCGGAATTTCAATGAGCAGTTCTTC. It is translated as CASSLHGGRNFNEQFF.

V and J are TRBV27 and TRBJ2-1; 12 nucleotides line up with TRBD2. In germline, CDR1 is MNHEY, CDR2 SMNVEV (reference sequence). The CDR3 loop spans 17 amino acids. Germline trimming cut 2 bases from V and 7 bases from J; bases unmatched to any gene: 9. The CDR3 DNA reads TGTGCCAGCAGTTTAAGCCCTAGCGGGGGGGCAAATAATGAGCAGTTCTTC. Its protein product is CASSLSPSGGANNEQFF.

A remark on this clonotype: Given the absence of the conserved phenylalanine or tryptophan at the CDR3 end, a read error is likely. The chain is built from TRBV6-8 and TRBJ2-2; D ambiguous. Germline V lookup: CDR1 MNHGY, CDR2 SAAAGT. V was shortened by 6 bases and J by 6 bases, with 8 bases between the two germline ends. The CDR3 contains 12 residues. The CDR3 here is CASSPDAGELFL. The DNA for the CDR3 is TGTGCCAGCAGCCCAGACGCCGGGGAGCTGTTTCTT.

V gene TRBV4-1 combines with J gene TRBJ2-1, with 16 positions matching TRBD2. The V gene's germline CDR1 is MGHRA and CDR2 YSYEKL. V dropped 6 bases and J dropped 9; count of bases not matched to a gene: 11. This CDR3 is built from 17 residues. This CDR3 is CASSPPGLAGGHGEQFF. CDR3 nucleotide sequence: TGCGCCAGCAGTCCTCCGGGACTAGCGGGGGGGCATGGTGAGCAGTTCTTC.

The CDR3 spells CATSGPDHFGYNEQFF. In DNA form, the CDR3 reads TGTGCCACCAGTGGGCCGGATCACTTTGGGTACAATGAGCAGTTCTTC. The genes are TRBV24-1 and TRBJ2-1; D uncertain. Germline lookup yields CDR1 KGHDR and CDR2 SFDVKD. CDR3 length: 16 residues. Trimming removed 5 bases at V and 4 bases at J, with 17 bases between.

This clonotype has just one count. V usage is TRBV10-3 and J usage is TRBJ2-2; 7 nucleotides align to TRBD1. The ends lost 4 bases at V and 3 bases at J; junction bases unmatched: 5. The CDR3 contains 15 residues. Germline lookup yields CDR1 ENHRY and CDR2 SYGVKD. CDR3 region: CAISGTGSDTGELFF. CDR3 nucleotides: TGTGCCATCAGTGGGACAGGTTCGGACACCGGGGAGCTGTTTTTT.

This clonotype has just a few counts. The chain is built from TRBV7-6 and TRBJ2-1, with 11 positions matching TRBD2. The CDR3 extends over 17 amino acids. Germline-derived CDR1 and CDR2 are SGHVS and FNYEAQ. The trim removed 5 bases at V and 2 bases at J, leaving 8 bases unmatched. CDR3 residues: CASSEPLAGGPYNEQFF. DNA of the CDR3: TGTGCCAGCAGCGAGCCCTTAGCGGGGGGGCCCTACAATGAGCAGTTCTTC.

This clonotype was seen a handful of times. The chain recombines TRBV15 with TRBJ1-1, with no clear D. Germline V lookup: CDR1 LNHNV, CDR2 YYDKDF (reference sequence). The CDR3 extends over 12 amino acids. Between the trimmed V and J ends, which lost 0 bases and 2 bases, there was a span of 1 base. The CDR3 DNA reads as TGTGCCACCAGCAGAGACAACACTGAAGCTTTCTTT. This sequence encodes CATSRDNTEAFF.

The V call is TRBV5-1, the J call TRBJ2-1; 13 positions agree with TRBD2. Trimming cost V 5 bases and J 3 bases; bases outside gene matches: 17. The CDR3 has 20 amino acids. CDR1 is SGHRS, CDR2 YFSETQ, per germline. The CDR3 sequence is CASRVAGTSGTKAVYNEQFF. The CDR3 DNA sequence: TGCGCCAGCAGGGTCGCCGGGACTAGCGGGACCAAAGCCGTCTACAATGAGCAGTTCTTC.

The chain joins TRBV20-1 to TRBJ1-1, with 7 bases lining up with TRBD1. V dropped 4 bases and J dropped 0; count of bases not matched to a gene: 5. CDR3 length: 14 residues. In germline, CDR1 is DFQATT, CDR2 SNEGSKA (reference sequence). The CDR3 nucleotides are TGCAGTGCTAAGCGGGACAGAATGAACACTGAAGCTTTCTTT. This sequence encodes CSAKRDRMNTEAFF.

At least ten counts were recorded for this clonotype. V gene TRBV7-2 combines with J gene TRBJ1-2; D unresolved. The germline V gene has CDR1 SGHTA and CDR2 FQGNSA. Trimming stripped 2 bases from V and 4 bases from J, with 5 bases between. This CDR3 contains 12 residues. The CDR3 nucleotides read TGTGCCAGCAGCTTACTCGGCTATGGCTACACCTTC. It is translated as CASSLLGYGYTF.